The sequence of this T cell receptor beta chain was determined in a study of cytomegalovirus exposure and HLA in healthy donors. This CDR3 has 13 amino acids. Per the germline V gene, CDR1 is SSHAT and CDR2 is FNYEAQ (reference sequence). This clone was counted between two and nine times. Sequence at one end of the junction differs from germline and may be a read error. PCR employed 60 Vbeta and 13 Jbeta primers. Only in-frame clones appear in the TCRdb table, and some are missing; sequencing was by immunoSEQ multiplex PCR. The sample includes 50,000 or so clones, approximately 72% of them seen just once.

This clonotype originated in a woman aged 45-60 years in good health and CMV-seronegative. The sample was PBMCs. The rearrangement links TRBV7-7 to TRBJ2-3; D is ambiguous. CDR3 bases: TGTGCTAGCAGCCAAACCTTTAGAGATACGCAGTATTTT. It is translated as CASSQTFRDTQYF. The whole variable domain, filled in from reference TRBV7-7 and TRBJ2-3, reads GAGVSQSPRYKVTKRGQDVTLRCDPISSHATLYWYQQALGQGPEFLTYFNYEAQPDKSGLPSDRFSAERPEGSISTLTIQRTEQRDSAMYRCASSQTFRDTQYFGPGTRLTVL.